This T cell receptor beta chain was identified during a study of T-cell reconstitution after alpha-beta-depleted transplantation in children. A library of TCRbeta sequences, prepared with unique molecular identifiers, was generated. Using its own MiXCR run on the PCR reads, TCRdb lists one record per CDR3 protein. In the table there are about 980,000 distinct CDR3 sequences, about 31% of which are singletons. Study observations and caveats: Newly produced T cells mostly accounted for T-cell counts and diversity one year post-transplant.

The CDR3 is 12 residues long. The V and J ends lost 2 bases and 2 bases respectively, with 5 bases between them. Germline CDR1 is DFQATT and CDR2 is SNEGSKA (reference sequence). As to this clonotype: The antigen remains unidentified.

The TCR was taken from a boy under three years old who had a stem cell transplant for SCID, so the T cells may come from the graft donor. Sequenced here: PBMCs, mostly from graft donor cells, sampled 360 days after TCRalphabeta/CD19-depleted stem cell transplant. The rearrangement links TRBV20-1 to TRBJ2-3, with D uncertain. The CDR3: CSARWTTDTQYF. The DNA of the CDR3 is TGCAGTGCTAGATGGACCACAGATACGCAGTATTTT.